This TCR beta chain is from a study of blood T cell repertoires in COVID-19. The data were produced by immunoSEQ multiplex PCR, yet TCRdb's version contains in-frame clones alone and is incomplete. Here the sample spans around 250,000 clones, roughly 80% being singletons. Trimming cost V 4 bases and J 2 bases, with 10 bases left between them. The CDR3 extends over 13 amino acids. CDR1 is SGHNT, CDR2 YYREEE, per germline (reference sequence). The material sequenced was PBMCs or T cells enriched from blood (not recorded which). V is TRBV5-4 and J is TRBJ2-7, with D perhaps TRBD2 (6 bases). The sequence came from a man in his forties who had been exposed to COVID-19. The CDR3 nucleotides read TGTGCCAGCAGCCTCTCGGGGGCCTACGAGCAGTACTTC. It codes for CASSLSGAYEQYF.